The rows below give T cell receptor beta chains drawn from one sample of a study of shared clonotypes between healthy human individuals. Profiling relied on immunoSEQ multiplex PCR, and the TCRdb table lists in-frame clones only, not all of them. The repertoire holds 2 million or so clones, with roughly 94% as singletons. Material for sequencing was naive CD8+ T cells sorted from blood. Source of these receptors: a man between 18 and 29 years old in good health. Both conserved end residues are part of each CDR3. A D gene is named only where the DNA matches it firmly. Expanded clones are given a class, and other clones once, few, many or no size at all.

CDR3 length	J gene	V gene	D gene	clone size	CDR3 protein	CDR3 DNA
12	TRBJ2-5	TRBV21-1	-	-	CASRQGQETQYF	TGTGCCAGCAGACAGGGTCAGGAGACCCAGTACTTC
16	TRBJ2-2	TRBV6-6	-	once	CASISRDRSNTGELFF	TGTGCCAGCATTTCCCGGGACCGATCGAACACCGGGGAGCTGTTTTTT
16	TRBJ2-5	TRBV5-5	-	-	CASSQTDPTVWQTQYF	TGTGCCAGCAGCCAGACTGACCCGACCGTTTGGCAGACCCAGTACTTC
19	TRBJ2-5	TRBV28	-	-	CASSLRRLGTTGVQETQYF	TGTGCCAGCAGTTTACGCCGCCTAGGCACTACGGGGGTCCAAGAGACCCAGTACTTC
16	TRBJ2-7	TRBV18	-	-	CASSPGDRNQGYEQYF	TGTGCCAGCTCACCCGGCGACCGAAATCAAGGCTACGAGCAGTACTTC
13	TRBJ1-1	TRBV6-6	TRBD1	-	CASSRDRVNEAFF	TGTGCCAGCAGTCGGGACAGGGTCAATGAAGCTTTCTTT
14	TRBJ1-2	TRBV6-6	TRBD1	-	CASSFGTGNYGYTF	TGTGCCAGCAGTTTCGGGACAGGGAACTATGGCTACACCTTC
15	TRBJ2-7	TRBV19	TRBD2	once	CASTPRAGIAYEQYF	TGTGCCAGTACCCCCAGAGCGGGGATCGCCTACGAGCAGTACTTC
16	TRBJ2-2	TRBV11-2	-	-	CASSLASSRARGELFF	TGTGCCAGCAGCTTAGCTTCTTCCAGGGCCAGGGGGGAGCTGTTTTTT
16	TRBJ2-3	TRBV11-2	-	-	CASSPPRAGSTDTQYF	TGTGCCAGCAGCCCCCCACGGGCGGGTAGCACAGATACGCAGTATTTT
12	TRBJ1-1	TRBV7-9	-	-	CASSSQGSEAFF	TGTGCCAGCAGCTCCCAGGGATCTGAAGCTTTCTTT
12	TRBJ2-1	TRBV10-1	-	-	CASMNTNNEQFF	TGCGCCAGCATGAACACAAACAATGAGCAGTTCTTC
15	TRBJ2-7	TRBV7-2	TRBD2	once	CASSLAGQEGYEQYF	TGTGCCAGCAGTTTAGCGGGCCAGGAGGGCTACGAGCAGTACTTC
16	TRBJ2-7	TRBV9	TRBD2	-	CASSVAATSGNYEQYF	TGTGCCAGCAGCGTAGCGGCGACTAGCGGGAACTACGAGCAGTACTTC
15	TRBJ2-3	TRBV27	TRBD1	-	CASSPRVQGPDTQYF	TGTGCCAGCAGTCCCCGAGTACAGGGGCCAGATACGCAGTATTTT
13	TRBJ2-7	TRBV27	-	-	CASSFGEGYEQYF	TGTGCCAGCAGTTTCGGGGAAGGCTACGAGCAGTACTTC
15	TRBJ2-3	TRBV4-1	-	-	CASSLGAQGTDTQYF	TGCGCCAGCAGCCTCGGGGCGCAAGGCACAGATACGCAGTATTTT
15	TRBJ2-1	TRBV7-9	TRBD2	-	CASSTTSVHYNEQFF	TGTGCCAGCAGCACGACTAGCGTTCATTACAATGAGCAGTTCTTC
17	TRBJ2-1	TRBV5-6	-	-	CASSRVAYPSSYNEQFF	TGTGCCAGCAGCCGGGTGGCTTATCCATCCTCCTACAATGAGCAGTTCTTC
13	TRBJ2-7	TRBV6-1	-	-	CASSEGAGLEQYF	TGTGCCAGCAGTGAAGGGGCAGGACTCGAGCAGTACTTC
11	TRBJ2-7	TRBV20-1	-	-	CSARENYEQYF	TGCAGTGCTAGAGAGAACTACGAGCAGTACTTC
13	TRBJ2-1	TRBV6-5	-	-	CASSTGAGDEQFF	TGTGCCAGCAGCACGGGGGCCGGCGATGAGCAGTTCTTC
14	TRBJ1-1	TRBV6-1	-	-	CASSIRQMNTEAFF	TGTGCCAGCAGTATCAGACAGATGAACACTGAAGCTTTCTTT